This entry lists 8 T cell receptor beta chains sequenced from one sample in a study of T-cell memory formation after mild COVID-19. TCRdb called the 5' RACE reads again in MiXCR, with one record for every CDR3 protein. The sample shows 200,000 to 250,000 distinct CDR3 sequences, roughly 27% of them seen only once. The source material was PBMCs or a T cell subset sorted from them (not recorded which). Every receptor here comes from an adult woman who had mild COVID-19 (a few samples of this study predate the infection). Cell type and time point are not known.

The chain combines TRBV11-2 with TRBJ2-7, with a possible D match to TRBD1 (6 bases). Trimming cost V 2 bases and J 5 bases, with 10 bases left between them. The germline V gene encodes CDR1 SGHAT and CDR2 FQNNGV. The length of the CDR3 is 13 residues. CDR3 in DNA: TGTGCCAGCAGCTTATCCCAGGGGCACGAGCAGTACGTC. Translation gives CASSLSQGHEQYV.

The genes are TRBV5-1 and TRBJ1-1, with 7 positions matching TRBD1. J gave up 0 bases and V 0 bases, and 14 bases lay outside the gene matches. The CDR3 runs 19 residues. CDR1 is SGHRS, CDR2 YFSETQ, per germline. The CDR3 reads CASSLVGGTVASLNTEAFF. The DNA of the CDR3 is TGCGCCAGCAGCTTGGTGGGAGGGACAGTCGCGAGCTTGAACACTGAAGCTTTCTTT.

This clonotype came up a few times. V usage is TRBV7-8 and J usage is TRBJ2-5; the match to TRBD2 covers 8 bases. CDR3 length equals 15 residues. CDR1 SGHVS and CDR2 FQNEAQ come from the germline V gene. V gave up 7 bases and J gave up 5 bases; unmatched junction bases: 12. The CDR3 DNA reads TGTGCCAGCATCTCCCGACGGGGGGGGCAGGAGACCCAGTACTTC. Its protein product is CASISRRGGQETQYF.

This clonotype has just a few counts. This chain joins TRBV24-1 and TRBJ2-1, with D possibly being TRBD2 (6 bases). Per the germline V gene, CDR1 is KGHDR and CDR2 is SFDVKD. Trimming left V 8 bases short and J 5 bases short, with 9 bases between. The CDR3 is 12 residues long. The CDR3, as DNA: TGTGCCACCACGGCGGGGAACAATGAGCAGTTCTTC. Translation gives CATTAGNNEQFF.

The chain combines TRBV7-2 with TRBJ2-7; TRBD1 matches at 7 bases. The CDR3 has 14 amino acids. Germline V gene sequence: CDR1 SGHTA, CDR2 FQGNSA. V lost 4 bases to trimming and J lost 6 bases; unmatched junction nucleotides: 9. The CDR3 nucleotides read TGTGCCAGCAGCTACCGACAGGGTAGAAGCGAGCAGTACTTC. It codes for CASSYRQGRSEQYF.

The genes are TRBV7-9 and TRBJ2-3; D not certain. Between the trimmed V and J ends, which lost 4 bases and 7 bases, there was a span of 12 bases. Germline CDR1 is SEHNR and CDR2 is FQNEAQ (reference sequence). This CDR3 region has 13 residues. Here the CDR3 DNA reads TGTGCCAGCAGCTCCGCGGCGCTTAATACGCAGTATTTT. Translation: CASSSAALNTQYF.

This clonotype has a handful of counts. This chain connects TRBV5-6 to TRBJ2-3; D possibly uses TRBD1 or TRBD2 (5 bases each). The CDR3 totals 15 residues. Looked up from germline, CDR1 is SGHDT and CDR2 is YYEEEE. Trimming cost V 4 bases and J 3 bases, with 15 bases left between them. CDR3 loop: CASSLGTPRTDTQYF. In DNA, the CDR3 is TGTGCCAGCAGCCTAGGGACCCCACGAACAGATACGCAGTATTTT.

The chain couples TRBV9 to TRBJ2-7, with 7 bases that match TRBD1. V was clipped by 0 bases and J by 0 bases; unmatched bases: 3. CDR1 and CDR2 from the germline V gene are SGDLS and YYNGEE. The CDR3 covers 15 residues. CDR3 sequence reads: CASSVGRDSSYEQYF. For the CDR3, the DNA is TGTGCCAGCAGCGTAGGTAGGGACAGCTCCTACGAGCAGTACTTC. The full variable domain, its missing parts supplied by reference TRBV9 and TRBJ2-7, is DSGVTQTPKHLITATGQRVTLRCSPRSGDLSVYWYQQSLDQGLQFLIQYYNGEERAKGNILERFSAQQFPDLHSELNLSSLELGDSALYFCASSVGRDSSYEQYFGPGTRLTVT.